The rows below give T cell receptor beta chains drawn from one sample of a study of blood T cell repertoires in COVID-19. The method was immunoSEQ multiplex PCR; TCRdb's version includes in-frame clones alone and lacks a portion of them. Among roughly 39,000 clones listed, 79% were seen once. Sequencing used peripheral blood. Receptor source: a man between 65 and 80 years old with acute or convalescent COVID-19. Both conserved end residues are part of each CDR3. The order of the fields is V gene, J gene, D gene, clone size, CDR3 DNA, CDR3 protein. D genes are given only for firm matches. Clone size is not always given. Where it is, it says once, few, many or a class for expanded clones.

v_gene: TRBV3-1/TRBV3-2; j_gene: TRBJ2-7; d_gene: NA; abundance: NA; CDR3nt: TGTGCCAGCAGCCAAGATCGGGGGTACGAGCAGTACTTC; CDR3aa: CASSQDRGYEQYF
v_gene: TRBV7-2; j_gene: TRBJ2-1; d_gene: TRBD2; abundance: NA; CDR3nt: TGTGCCAGCAGCTTAGCAGGTCGACTAGCAGAGCAGTTCTTC; CDR3aa: CASSLAGRLAEQFF
v_gene: TRBV28; j_gene: TRBJ2-3; d_gene: NA; abundance: NA; CDR3nt: TGTGCCAGCAGTCAACCACAGGGAGCTAGCACAGATACGCAGTATTTT; CDR3aa: CASSQPQGASTDTQYF
v_gene: TRBV7-9; j_gene: TRBJ2-1; d_gene: TRBD2; abundance: NA; CDR3nt: TGTGCCAGCAGGCCGGGACTAGCGGAATACAATGAGCAGTTCTTC; CDR3aa: CASRPGLAEYNEQFF
v_gene: TRBV6-2/TRBV6-3; j_gene: TRBJ1-5; d_gene: TRBD1; abundance: NA; CDR3nt: TGTGCCAGCAGTTACTCGAGGTGGACAGGGGACAATCAGCCCCAGCATTTT; CDR3aa: CASSYSRWTGDNQPQHF
v_gene: TRBV5-5; j_gene: TRBJ1-3; d_gene: NA; abundance: NA; CDR3nt: TGTGCCAGCAGCTCAGGCCTCAGGTTAGGTATCCGAAACACCATATATTTT; CDR3aa: CASSSGLRLGIRNTIYF
v_gene: TRBV6-5; j_gene: TRBJ1-1; d_gene: NA; abundance: NA; CDR3nt: TGTGCCAGCAATCAGGCGATGAACACTGAAGCTTTCTTT; CDR3aa: CASNQAMNTEAFF
v_gene: TRBV6-5; j_gene: TRBJ1-6; d_gene: TRBD1; abundance: few; CDR3nt: TGTGCCAGCAGTTACGGGACAGAATCACCCCTCCACTTT; CDR3aa: CASSYGTESPLHF
v_gene: TRBV5-1; j_gene: TRBJ2-3; d_gene: NA; abundance: NA; CDR3nt: TGCGCCAGCAGCTCCGGCGGGCTAACAGATACGCAGTATTTT; CDR3aa: CASSSGGLTDTQYF
v_gene: TRBV6-2/TRBV6-3; j_gene: TRBJ2-7; d_gene: NA; abundance: NA; CDR3nt: TGTGCCAGCAGTTACCTCACTTCCCGGGACTTTCGCCAGTACTTC; CDR3aa: CASSYLTSRDFRQYF
v_gene: TRBV9; j_gene: TRBJ2-2; d_gene: NA; abundance: NA; CDR3nt: TGTGCCAGCAGCGTAGTTGTCGGGTCCGGGGAGCTGTTTTTT; CDR3aa: CASSVVVGSGELFF
v_gene: TRBV12-5; j_gene: TRBJ2-1; d_gene: TRBD2; abundance: NA; CDR3nt: TGTGCTAGTGGTTTGGTTCCGACTAGCGATTACAATGAGCAGTTCTTC; CDR3aa: CASGLVPTSDYNEQFF
v_gene: TRBV10-1; j_gene: TRBJ1-4; d_gene: NA; abundance: few; CDR3nt: TGCGCCAGCAGCGGGAGGCGGGGAGAAAAACTGTTTTTT; CDR3aa: CASSGRRGEKLFF
v_gene: TRBV5-1; j_gene: TRBJ2-2; d_gene: TRBD1; abundance: NA; CDR3nt: TGCGCCAGCAGCTTGGGACAGGGGAACGGGGAGCTGTTTTTT; CDR3aa: CASSLGQGNGELFF
v_gene: TRBV7-9; j_gene: TRBJ2-7; d_gene: TRBD1; abundance: NA; CDR3nt: TGTGCCAGCAGGGGACAGACTACTTACGAGCAGTACTTC; CDR3aa: CASRGQTTYEQYF
v_gene: TRBV7-8; j_gene: TRBJ2-7; d_gene: TRBD2; abundance: NA; CDR3nt: TGTGCCAGCAGCTTAAGGACTAGCGGGCTCCCCTACGAGCAGTACTTC; CDR3aa: CASSLRTSGLPYEQYF
v_gene: TRBV5-1; j_gene: TRBJ2-3; d_gene: TRBD2; abundance: NA; CDR3nt: TGCGCCAGCAGCTTGCGGGCGCTAGCGGGAGGTAAAGATACGCAGTATTTT; CDR3aa: CASSLRALAGGKDTQYF
v_gene: TRBV9; j_gene: TRBJ2-1; d_gene: TRBD2; abundance: NA; CDR3nt: TGTGCCAGCAGCGCGGGGGGGACTAGCGGGAGGGCTAGCGGTGAGCAGTTCTTC; CDR3aa: CASSAGGTSGRASGEQFF
v_gene: TRBV5-1; j_gene: TRBJ1-5; d_gene: NA; abundance: few; CDR3nt: TGCGCCAGCAGCGTAGAGGGAAGCAATCAGCCCCAGCATTTT; CDR3aa: CASSVEGSNQPQHF
v_gene: TRBV28; j_gene: TRBJ1-5; d_gene: NA; abundance: NA; CDR3nt: TGTGCCAGCAGCCCACAGAGTGTAAGCAATCAGCCCCAGCATTTT; CDR3aa: CASSPQSVSNQPQHF
v_gene: TRBV27; j_gene: TRBJ2-5; d_gene: TRBD1; abundance: NA; CDR3nt: TGTGCCAGCAGTCCGCCCAGGGACAGGGGTGGGGAGACCCAGTACTTC; CDR3aa: CASSPPRDRGGETQYF
v_gene: TRBV2; j_gene: TRBJ2-2; d_gene: NA; abundance: NA; CDR3nt: TGTGCCAGCCGAACTAGTTTAACCGGGGAGCTGTTTTTT; CDR3aa: CASRTSLTGELFF
v_gene: TRBV5-8; j_gene: TRBJ2-5; d_gene: NA; abundance: NA; CDR3nt: TGTGCCAGCAGCTTAGGAGGGGCAAGTGAGACCCAGTACTTC; CDR3aa: CASSLGGASETQYF
v_gene: TRBV3-1/TRBV3-2; j_gene: TRBJ2-3; d_gene: TRBD2; abundance: once; CDR3nt: TGTGCCAGCAGCCAAGGTTGGTCTAGCGGGAGTGCAGATACGCAGTATTTT; CDR3aa: CASSQGWSSGSADTQYF
v_gene: TRBV5-4; j_gene: TRBJ1-2; d_gene: NA; abundance: NA; CDR3nt: TGTGCCAGCAGCTTGGGGGGGGGCTCCGATAACTATGGCTACACCTTC; CDR3aa: CASSLGGGSDNYGYTF
v_gene: TRBV1; j_gene: TRBJ2-7; d_gene: NA; abundance: NA; CDR3nt: TGCACCAGCAGCCAAGCCAAGACGGGACTAGCGGGGCCCGTGGACTTC; CDR3aa: CTSSQAKTGLAGPVDF
v_gene: TRBV5-1; j_gene: TRBJ2-7; d_gene: TRBD1; abundance: NA; CDR3nt: TGCGCCAGCAGCACAGGACAGGGTGGTTACGAGCAGTACTTC; CDR3aa: CASSTGQGGYEQYF
v_gene: TRBV7-3; j_gene: TRBJ1-6; d_gene: TRBD1; abundance: NA; CDR3nt: TGTGCCAGCAGCTTAAGAGGGACAGGCCGTCTCGGGACCTATAATTCACCCCTCCACTTT; CDR3aa: CASSLRGTGRLGTYNSPLHF
v_gene: TRBV2; j_gene: TRBJ2-1; d_gene: TRBD1; abundance: few; CDR3nt: TGTGCCAGCAGACCCGGGACAGCCTACAATGAGCAGTTCTTC; CDR3aa: CASRPGTAYNEQFF
v_gene: TRBV6-1; j_gene: TRBJ1-5; d_gene: TRBD1; abundance: NA; CDR3nt: TGTGCCAGCAGTGAAGCCGGGACAGGGTTTGTTAGGCAGCATTTT; CDR3aa: CASSEAGTGFVRQHF
v_gene: TRBV19; j_gene: TRBJ1-2; d_gene: NA; abundance: few; CDR3nt: TGTGCCAGTACCCCTGGTCAGGGACAAGGCTACACCTTC; CDR3aa: CASTPGQGQGYTF
v_gene: TRBV27; j_gene: TRBJ2-7; d_gene: NA; abundance: NA; CDR3nt: TGTGCCAGCAGTCCCCGGGGAGGCAGCTCCTACGAGCAGTACTTC; CDR3aa: CASSPRGGSSYEQYF
v_gene: TRBV9; j_gene: TRBJ2-3; d_gene: TRBD1; abundance: NA; CDR3nt: TGTGCCAGCAGCCCTCGACCGGGACAGGGCACAGATACGCAGTATTTT; CDR3aa: CASSPRPGQGTDTQYF
v_gene: TRBV7-3; j_gene: TRBJ2-2; d_gene: NA; abundance: NA; CDR3nt: TGTGCCAGCAGCTCTAGTCGGGACACCGGGGAGCTGTTTTTT; CDR3aa: CASSSSRDTGELFF
v_gene: TRBV7-3; j_gene: TRBJ1-1; d_gene: NA; abundance: few; CDR3nt: TGTGCCAGCAGCTTAGGCTCTTCGAACACTGAAGCTTTCTTT; CDR3aa: CASSLGSSNTEAFF
v_gene: TRBV19; j_gene: TRBJ2-1; d_gene: NA; abundance: few; CDR3nt: TGTGCCAGTAGTATAGACAACTACAATGAGCAGTTCTTC; CDR3aa: CASSIDNYNEQFF
v_gene: TRBV19; j_gene: TRBJ1-3; d_gene: TRBD1; abundance: NA; CDR3nt: TGTGCCAGTACCAATAGGGGACAGAATTTCTCTGGAAACACCATATATTTT; CDR3aa: CASTNRGQNFSGNTIYF
v_gene: TRBV28; j_gene: TRBJ2-7; d_gene: NA; abundance: many; CDR3nt: TGTGCCAGCAGTCTAAGCGTCGCCTACGAGCAGTACTTC; CDR3aa: CASSLSVAYEQYF
v_gene: TRBV10-3; j_gene: TRBJ2-4; d_gene: NA; abundance: NA; CDR3nt: TGTGCCATCAGTGAGGGCCGAAAAGACATTCAGTACTTC; CDR3aa: CAISEGRKDIQYF
v_gene: TRBV4-1; j_gene: TRBJ2-7; d_gene: TRBD2; abundance: NA; CDR3nt: TGCGCCAGCAGCCAAGGGCAAGCGGGATTAGTCTACGAGCAGTACTTC; CDR3aa: CASSQGQAGLVYEQYF
v_gene: TRBV12-3/TRBV12-4; j_gene: TRBJ2-7; d_gene: NA; abundance: once; CDR3nt: TGTGCCAGCAGTTTGACAGAAGATTACGAGCAGTACTTC; CDR3aa: CASSLTEDYEQYF
v_gene: TRBV19; j_gene: TRBJ1-3; d_gene: NA; abundance: NA; CDR3nt: TGTGCCAGTAGGCTTCAGGGAGGTGGAAACACCATATATTTT; CDR3aa: CASRLQGGGNTIYF
v_gene: TRBV19; j_gene: TRBJ2-2; d_gene: NA; abundance: once; CDR3nt: TGTGCCAGTAGTATTGATAAGCGGAACACCGGGGAGCTGTTTTTT; CDR3aa: CASSIDKRNTGELFF
v_gene: TRBV7-9; j_gene: TRBJ2-5; d_gene: NA; abundance: NA; CDR3nt: TGTGCCAGCAGCCCGGGGCGAGGACTATCGACTAAAGAGACCCAGTACTTC; CDR3aa: CASSPGRGLSTKETQYF
v_gene: TRBV29-1; j_gene: TRBJ2-7; d_gene: NA; abundance: NA; CDR3nt: TGCAGCGCCTCGGAGGGGGCTCTCTACGAGCAGTACTTC; CDR3aa: CSASEGALYEQYF
v_gene: TRBV6-2/TRBV6-3; j_gene: TRBJ1-1; d_gene: TRBD1; abundance: few; CDR3nt: TGTGCCAGCAGTTCCCCGACAGGGGGCACTGAAGCTTTCTTT; CDR3aa: CASSSPTGGTEAFF
v_gene: TRBV19; j_gene: TRBJ1-2; d_gene: NA; abundance: NA; CDR3nt: TGTGCCAGTAGTATCCGTCTAGCGGACCCTCTCTATGGCTACACCTTC; CDR3aa: CASSIRLADPLYGYTF
v_gene: TRBV28; j_gene: TRBJ1-1; d_gene: TRBD1; abundance: NA; CDR3nt: TGTGCCAGCAGTTTATTGCCCGGGACAGGCGACTGGAACTCTGAAGCTTTCTTT; CDR3aa: CASSLLPGTGDWNSEAFF
v_gene: TRBV27; j_gene: TRBJ1-3; d_gene: NA; abundance: NA; CDR3nt: TGTGCCAGCAGTCCCCTCACCCGGAGCGACACCATATATTTT; CDR3aa: CASSPLTRSDTIYF
v_gene: TRBV11-2; j_gene: TRBJ1-2; d_gene: NA; abundance: few; CDR3nt: TGTGCCAGCAGCCCAGGGACTGCTAACTATGGCTACACCTTC; CDR3aa: CASSPGTANYGYTF
v_gene: TRBV4-2; j_gene: TRBJ2-2; d_gene: TRBD1; abundance: once; CDR3nt: TGTGCCAGCAGCCATGGCGGGACAGGGGGGAACACCGGGGAGCTGTTTTTT; CDR3aa: CASSHGGTGGNTGELFF
v_gene: TRBV7-9; j_gene: TRBJ1-4; d_gene: NA; abundance: NA; CDR3nt: TGTGCCAGCAGCTCTTACAGGGAATCGGATGAAAAACTGTTTTTT; CDR3aa: CASSSYRESDEKLFF
v_gene: TRBV2; j_gene: TRBJ1-4; d_gene: NA; abundance: few; CDR3nt: TGTGCCAGCATCCAGGACAGCGAAAAACTGTTTTTT; CDR3aa: CASIQDSEKLFF